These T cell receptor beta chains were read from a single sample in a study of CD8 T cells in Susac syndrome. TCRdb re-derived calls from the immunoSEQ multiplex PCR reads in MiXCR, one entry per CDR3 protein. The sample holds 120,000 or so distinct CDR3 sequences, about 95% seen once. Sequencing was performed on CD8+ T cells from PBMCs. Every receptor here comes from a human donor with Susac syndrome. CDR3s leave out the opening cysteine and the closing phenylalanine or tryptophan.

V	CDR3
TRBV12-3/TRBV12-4	ASSLSRSGGSGYT
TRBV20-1	SATAGFNEQF
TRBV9	ASSARQGSNTGELF
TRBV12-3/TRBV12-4	ASSYLLNEQY
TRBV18	ASSPPQQGGNEQY
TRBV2	ASSENLAGEGEQY
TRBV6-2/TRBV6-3	ASSRGTLTDTQY
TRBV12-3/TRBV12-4	ASSFLAGGQETQY
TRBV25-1	ASSELEGGNEQF
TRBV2	AGGDRAVEAF
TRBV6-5	ASSYGSGVGYT
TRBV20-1	SVSFGYT
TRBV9	ASSLDGGTGETQY
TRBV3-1	ASSQGEVLAGELF
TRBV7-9	ASSFGQGQGNQPQH
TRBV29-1	SVEESGRDRNTIY
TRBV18	ASSPERAVGYT
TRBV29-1	SADGEQF
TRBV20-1	SARDSQGAQGTEAF
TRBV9	ASSEPLSGTQY
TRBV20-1	SAPSGGSDT
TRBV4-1	ASSQTDFYEQY
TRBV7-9	ASDPASNYGYT
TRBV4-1	ASSPRGDEAF
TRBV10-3	AIKQGDYEQY
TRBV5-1	ASSPRGENSPLH
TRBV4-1	ASSQDYRSNYGYT
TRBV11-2	ASSFTVYEQY
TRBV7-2	ASSSEGGINEKLF
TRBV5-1	ASSGHEGNTEAF
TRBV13	ASSLSGEGRETQY
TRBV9	ASSAKKTGEAF
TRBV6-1	ASSGTGLTEAF
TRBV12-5	ASGTGQEAYEQY
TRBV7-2	ASSLAGGPVDTQY
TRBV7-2	ASSLSIGPNTEAF
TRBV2	ASSSGTSGGGEQF
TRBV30	AWSVSIGTEAF
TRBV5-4	ASSEPARGMNTEAF
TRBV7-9	ASPAGGYGYT
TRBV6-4	ASSDSEGSGELF
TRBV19	ASRIAGSGTEAF
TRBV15	ATSRDLSSGGETGELF
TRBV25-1	ASSRGTGELF
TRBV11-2	ASSLRPIRGGGEDGEGTGELF
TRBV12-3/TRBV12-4	ASSWSTDTQY
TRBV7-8	ASSSGGRGGTEAF
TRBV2	ASQELQETQY
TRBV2	ASSVTRGAGNTIY
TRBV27	ASSLTGPYYGYT
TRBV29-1	SAEQGMNTEAF
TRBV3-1	ASSQSTGPQETQY
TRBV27	ASSFFGGETQY
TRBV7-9	ASSHPGGADNEQF
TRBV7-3	ASSFAGGTDTQY